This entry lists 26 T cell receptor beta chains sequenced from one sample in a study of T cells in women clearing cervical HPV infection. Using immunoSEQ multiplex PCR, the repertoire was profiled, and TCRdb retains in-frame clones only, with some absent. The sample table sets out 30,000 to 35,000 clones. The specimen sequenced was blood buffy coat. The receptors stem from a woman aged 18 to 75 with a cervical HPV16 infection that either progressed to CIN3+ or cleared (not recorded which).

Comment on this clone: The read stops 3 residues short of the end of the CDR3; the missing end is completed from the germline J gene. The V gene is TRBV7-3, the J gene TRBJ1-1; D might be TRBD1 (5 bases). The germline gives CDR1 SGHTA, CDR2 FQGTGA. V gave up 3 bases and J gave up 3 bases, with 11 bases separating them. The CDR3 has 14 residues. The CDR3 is CASSLTAWDTEAFF. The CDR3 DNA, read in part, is TGTGCCAGCAGCTTGACAGCGTGGGACACTGAA.

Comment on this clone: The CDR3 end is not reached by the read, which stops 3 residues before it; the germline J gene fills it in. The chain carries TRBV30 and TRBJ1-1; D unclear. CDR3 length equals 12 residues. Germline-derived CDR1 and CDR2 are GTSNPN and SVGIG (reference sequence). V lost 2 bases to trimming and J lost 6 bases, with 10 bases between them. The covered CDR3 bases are TGTGCCTGGAGTAGGGTGGCTGCTGAA. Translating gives CAWSRVAAE. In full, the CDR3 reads CAWSRVAAEAFF.

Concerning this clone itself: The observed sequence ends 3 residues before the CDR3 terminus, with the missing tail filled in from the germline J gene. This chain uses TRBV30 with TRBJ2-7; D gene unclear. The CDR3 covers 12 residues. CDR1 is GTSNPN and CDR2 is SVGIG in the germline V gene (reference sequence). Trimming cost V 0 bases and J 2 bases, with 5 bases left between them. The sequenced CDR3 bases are TGTGCCTGGAGTGTGCAGACCTACGAG. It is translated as CAWSVQTYE. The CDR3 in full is CAWSVQTYEQYF.

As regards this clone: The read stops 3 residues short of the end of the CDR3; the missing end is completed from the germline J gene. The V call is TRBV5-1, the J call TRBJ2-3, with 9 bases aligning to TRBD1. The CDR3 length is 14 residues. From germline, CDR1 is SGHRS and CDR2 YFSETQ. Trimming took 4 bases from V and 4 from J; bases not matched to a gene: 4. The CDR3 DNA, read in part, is TGCGCCAGCAGCAACAGGGGGCGCTCAGATACG. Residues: CASSNRGRSDT. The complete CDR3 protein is CASSNRGRSDTQYF.

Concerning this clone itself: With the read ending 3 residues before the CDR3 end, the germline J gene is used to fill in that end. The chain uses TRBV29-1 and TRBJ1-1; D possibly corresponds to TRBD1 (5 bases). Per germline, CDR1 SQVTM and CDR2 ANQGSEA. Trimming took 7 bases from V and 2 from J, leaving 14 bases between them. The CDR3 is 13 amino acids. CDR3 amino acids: CSAKIDSNTEAFF. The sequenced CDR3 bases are TGCAGCGCCAAAATTGACAGTAACACTGAA.

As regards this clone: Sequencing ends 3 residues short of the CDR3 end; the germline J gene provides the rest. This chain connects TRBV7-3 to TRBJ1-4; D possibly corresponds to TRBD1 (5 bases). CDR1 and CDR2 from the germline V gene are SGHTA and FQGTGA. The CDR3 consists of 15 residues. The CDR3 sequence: CASSLTAAGANVLFF. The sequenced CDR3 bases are TGTGCCAGCAGCTTAACGGCAGCTGGGGCCAACGTA.

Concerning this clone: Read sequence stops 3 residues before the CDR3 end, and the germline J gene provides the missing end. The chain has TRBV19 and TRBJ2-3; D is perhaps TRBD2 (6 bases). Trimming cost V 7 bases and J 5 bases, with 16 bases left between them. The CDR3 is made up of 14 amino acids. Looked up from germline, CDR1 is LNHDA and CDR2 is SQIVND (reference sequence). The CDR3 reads CASNSHGGLDTQYF. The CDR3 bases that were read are TGTGCCAGTAACTCCCATGGGGGGTTAGATACG.

The CDR3 bases that were read are TGCAGTGCTAGAGATGAGACAGGGGGGCCACCC. Its protein product is CSARDETGGPP. The entire CDR3 sequence reads CSARDETGGPPLHF. The V and J genes are TRBV20-1 and TRBJ1-6; 9 bases align to TRBD1. The CDR3 goes on 3 residues after the read ends, and that part is filled in from the germline J gene. CDR3 length: 14 amino acids. Germline CDR1 is DFQATT and CDR2 is SNEGSKA (reference sequence). The ends lost 0 bases at V and 11 bases at J; junction bases unmatched: 5.

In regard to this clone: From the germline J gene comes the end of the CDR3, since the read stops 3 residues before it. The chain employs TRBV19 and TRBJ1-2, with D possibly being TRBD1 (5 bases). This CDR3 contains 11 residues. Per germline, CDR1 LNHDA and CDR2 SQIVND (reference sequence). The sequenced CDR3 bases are TGTGCCAGTAGTGTGAGGGGCGAC. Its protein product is CASSVRGD. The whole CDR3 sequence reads CASSVRGDYTF.

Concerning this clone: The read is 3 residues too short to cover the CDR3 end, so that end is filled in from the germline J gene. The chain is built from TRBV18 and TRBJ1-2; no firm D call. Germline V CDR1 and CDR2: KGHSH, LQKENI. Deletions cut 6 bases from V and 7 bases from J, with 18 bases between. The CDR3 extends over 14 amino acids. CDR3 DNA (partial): TGTGCCAGCTCCGAGGACTATCGGACGGGTGGC. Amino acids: CASSEDYRTGG. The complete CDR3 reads CASSEDYRTGGYTF.

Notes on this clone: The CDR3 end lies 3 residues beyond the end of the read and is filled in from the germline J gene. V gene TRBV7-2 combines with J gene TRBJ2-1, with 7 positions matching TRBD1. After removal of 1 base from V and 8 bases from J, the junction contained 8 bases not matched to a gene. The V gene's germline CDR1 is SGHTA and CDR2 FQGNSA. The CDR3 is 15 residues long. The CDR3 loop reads CASSLGDSMNDEQFF. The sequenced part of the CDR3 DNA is TGTGCCAGCAGCTTAGGGGACAGTATGAACGATGAG.

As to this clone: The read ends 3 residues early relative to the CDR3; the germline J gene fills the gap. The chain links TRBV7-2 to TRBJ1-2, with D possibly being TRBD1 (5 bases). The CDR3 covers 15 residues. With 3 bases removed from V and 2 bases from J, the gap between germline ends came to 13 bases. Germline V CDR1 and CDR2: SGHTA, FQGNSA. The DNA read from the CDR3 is TGTGCCAGCAGCTTGGGGGGTGCAGGGAACTATGGC. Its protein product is CASSLGGAGNYG. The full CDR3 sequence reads CASSLGGAGNYGYTF.

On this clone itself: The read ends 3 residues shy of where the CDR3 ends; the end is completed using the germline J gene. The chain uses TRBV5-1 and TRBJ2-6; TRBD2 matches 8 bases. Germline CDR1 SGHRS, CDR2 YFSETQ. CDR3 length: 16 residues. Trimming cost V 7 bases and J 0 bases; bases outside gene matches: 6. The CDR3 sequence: CASHRGGSSGANVLTF. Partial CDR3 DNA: TGCGCCAGCCACCGGGGGGGCAGCTCTGGGGCCAACGTC.

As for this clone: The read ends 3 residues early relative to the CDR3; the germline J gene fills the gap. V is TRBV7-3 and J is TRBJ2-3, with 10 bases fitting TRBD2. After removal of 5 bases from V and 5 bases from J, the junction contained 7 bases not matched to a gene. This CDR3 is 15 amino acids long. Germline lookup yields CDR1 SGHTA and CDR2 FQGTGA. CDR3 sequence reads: CASSRAGGQGDTQYF. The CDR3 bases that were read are TGTGCCAGCAGCAGAGCGGGGGGGCAAGGAGATACG.

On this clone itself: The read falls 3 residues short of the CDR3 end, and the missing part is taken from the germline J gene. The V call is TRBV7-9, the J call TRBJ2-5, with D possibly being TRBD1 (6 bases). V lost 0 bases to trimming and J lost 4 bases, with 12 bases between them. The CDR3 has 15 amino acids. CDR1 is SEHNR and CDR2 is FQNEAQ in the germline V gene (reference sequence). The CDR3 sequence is CASSLAGAQGETQYF. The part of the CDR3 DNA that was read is TGTGCCAGCAGCTTAGCGGGGGCGCAGGGAGAGACC.

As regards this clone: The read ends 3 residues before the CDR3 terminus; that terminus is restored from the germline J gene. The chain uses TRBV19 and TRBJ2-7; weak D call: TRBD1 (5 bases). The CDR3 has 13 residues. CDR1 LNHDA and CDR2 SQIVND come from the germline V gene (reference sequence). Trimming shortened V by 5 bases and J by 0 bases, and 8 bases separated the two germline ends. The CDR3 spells CASSPGISYEQYF. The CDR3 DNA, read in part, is TGTGCCAGTAGTCCAGGGATCTCCTACGAG.

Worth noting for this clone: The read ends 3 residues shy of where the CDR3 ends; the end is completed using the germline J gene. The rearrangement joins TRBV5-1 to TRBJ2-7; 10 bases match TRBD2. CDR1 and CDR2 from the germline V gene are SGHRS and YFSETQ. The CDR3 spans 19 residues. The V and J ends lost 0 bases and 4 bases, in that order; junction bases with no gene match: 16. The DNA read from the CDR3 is TGCGCCAGCAGCTTGGCCGGCTCCGCAGGGGGACTAGCGATTTACGAG. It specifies CASSLAGSAGGLAIYE. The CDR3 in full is CASSLAGSAGGLAIYEQYF.

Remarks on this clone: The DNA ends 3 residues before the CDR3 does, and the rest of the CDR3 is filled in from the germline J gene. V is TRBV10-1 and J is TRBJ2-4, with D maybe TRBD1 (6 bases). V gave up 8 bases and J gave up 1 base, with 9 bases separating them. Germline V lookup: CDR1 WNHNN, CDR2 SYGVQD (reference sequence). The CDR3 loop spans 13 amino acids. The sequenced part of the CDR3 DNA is TGCGCCAGCTCAGGGGAGGCCAAAAACATT. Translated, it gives CASSGEAKNI. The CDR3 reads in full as CASSGEAKNIQYF.

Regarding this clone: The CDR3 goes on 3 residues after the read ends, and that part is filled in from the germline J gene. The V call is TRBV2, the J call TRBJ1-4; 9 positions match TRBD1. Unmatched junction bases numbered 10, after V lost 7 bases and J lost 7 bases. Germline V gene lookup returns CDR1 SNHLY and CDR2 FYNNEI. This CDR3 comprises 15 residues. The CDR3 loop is CASKNRGRSGEKLFF. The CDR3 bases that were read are TGTGCCAGCAAAAACAGGGGGCGCTCAGGTGAAAAA.

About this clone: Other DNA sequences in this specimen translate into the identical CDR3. CDR3 protein: CASSPAAGKEDTQYF. CDR3 DNA (partial): TGTGCCAGCTCCCCCGCCGCAGGGAAAGAGGATACG. The rearrangement uses TRBV18 and TRBJ2-3; a possible D gene is TRBD1 (5 bases). The read ends 3 residues early relative to the CDR3; the germline J gene fills the gap. V lost 6 bases to trimming and J lost 6 bases, with 19 bases between them. Per germline, CDR1 KGHSH and CDR2 LQKENI. The CDR3 contains 15 residues.

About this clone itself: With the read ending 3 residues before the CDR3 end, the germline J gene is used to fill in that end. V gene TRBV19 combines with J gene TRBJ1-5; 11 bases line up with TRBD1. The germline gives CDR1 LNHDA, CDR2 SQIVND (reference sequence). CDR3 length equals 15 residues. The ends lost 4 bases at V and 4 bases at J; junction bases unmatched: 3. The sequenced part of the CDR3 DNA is TGTGCCAGTAGTACGGACAGGGGGCGAAATCAGCCC. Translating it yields CASSTDRGRNQP. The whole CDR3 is CASSTDRGRNQPQHF.

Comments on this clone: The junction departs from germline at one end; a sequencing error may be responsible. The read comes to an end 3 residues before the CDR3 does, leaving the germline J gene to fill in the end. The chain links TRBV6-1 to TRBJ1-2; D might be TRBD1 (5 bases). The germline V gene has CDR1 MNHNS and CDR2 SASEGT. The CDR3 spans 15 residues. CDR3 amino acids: CASSEEGQFRGGYTF. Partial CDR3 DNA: TGTGCCAGCAGCGAAGAGGGGCAGTTTAGAGGTGGC.

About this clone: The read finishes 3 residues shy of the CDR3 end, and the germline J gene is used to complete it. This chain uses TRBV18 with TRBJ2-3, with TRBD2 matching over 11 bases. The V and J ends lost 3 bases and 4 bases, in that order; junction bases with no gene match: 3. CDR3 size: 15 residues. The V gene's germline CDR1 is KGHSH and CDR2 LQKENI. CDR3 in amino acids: CASSPASGGSDTQYF. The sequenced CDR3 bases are TGTGCCAGCTCACCGGCTAGCGGGGGGTCAGATACG. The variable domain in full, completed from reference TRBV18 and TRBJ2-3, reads NAGVMQNPRHLVRRRGQEARLRCSPMKGHSHVYWYRQLPEEGLKFMVYLQKENIIDESGMPKERFSAEFPKEGPSILRIQQVVRGDSAAYFCASSPASGGSDTQYFGPGTRLTVL.

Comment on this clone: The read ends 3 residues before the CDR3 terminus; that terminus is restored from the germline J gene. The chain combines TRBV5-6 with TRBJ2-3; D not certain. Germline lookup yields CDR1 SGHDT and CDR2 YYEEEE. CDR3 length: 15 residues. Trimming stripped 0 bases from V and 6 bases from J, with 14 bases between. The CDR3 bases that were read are TGTGCCAGCAGCTTGGAACGGCTACGGGTCGATACG. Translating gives CASSLERLRVDT. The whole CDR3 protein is CASSLERLRVDTQYF.

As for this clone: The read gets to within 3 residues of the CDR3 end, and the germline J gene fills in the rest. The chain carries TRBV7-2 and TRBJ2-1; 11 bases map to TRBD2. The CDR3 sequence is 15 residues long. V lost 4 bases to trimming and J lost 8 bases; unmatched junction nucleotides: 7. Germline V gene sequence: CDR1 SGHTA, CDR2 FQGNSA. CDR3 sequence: CASSSPTSGIYEQFF. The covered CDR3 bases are TGTGCCAGCAGCTCCCCGACTAGCGGGATATATGAG.

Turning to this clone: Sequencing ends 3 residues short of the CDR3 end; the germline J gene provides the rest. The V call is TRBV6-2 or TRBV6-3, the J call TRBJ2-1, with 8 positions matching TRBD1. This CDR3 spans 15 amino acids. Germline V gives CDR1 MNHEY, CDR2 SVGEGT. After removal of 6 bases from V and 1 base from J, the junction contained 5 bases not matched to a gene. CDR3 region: CASSRTGSSYNEQFF. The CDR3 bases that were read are TGTGCCAGCAGCAGGACAGGGTCATCCTACAATGAG.